This is a list of T cell receptor beta chains from one sample in a study of OX40 agonist ivuxolimab in advanced cancers. Method: immunoSEQ multiplex PCR; TCRdb's copy keeps in-frame clones and lacks some. The data show around 35,000 clones, 80% to 85% seen once. The specimen was CD4+ or CD8+ T cells sorted from blood, collected in a trial of the OX40 agonist ivuxolimab. The receptors come from an adult with an advanced solid tumor such as melanoma, head and neck, liver or kidney cancer. The CDR3 runs from the conserved cysteine through the conserved F or W. A D gene is named only where the DNA matches it firmly.

CDR3aa | d_gene | j_gene | v_gene
CASSSRTTGASGNTIYF | - | TRBJ1-3 | TRBV5-4
CASRPLGQGQGEQYF | TRBD1 | TRBJ2-7 | TRBV4-1
CASSVTDNEQFF | - | TRBJ2-1 | TRBV6-1
CASSRDRLGAYEQYF | - | TRBJ2-7 | TRBV28
CASRTSGRSSTDTQYF | TRBD2 | TRBJ2-3 | TRBV6-6
CASSLSGGLVSDTQYF | TRBD2 | TRBJ2-3 | TRBV7-3
CSVGGGYSNQPQHF | - | TRBJ1-5 | TRBV29-1
CASSRRTGRNTEAFF | TRBD1 | TRBJ1-1 | TRBV27
CAWSVPGFDEPQHF | - | TRBJ1-5 | TRBV30
CATSRVWGNEQFF | - | TRBJ2-1 | TRBV15
CASSLTWTGSTDTQYF | TRBD1 | TRBJ2-3 | TRBV7-6
CASSEVFREAFTYF | - | TRBJ2-7 | TRBV6-1
CASSLGGNTDTQYF | - | TRBJ2-3 | TRBV5-1
CASSPNRDTQYF | - | TRBJ2-3 | TRBV18
CASSRKQGEDGYTF | TRBD1 | TRBJ1-2 | TRBV4-3
CASSNFLDGAGLYEQYF | - | TRBJ2-7 | TRBV21-1
CASTWGDRGNQPQHF | - | TRBJ1-5 | TRBV28
CASIPTSGAYNEQFF | TRBD2 | TRBJ2-1 | TRBV5-1
CASSLDTATNEKLFF | - | TRBJ1-4 | TRBV6-6
CASSATGMNTEAFF | - | TRBJ1-1 | TRBV5-1
CASSPKDGHYEQYF | - | TRBJ2-7 | TRBV18
CASSLGSRAGPNQPQHF | - | TRBJ1-5 | TRBV28
CASSEGPREQFF | - | TRBJ2-1 | TRBV6-1
CASSPAPSGRGTQYF | TRBD2 | TRBJ2-3 | TRBV7-3
CASSLVQGGTDTQYF | - | TRBJ2-3 | TRBV5-4
CASSLDANYGYTF | - | TRBJ1-2 | TRBV7-2
CASSDNTAYEQYF | - | TRBJ2-7 | TRBV2
CAIPRELRLAGTDTQYF | TRBD2 | TRBJ2-3 | TRBV2
CASRRDPYNEQFF | - | TRBJ2-1 | TRBV6-6
CASSPGQSNRHSIGELFF | - | TRBJ2-2 | TRBV5-1
CASSPGQPRYEQYF | - | TRBJ2-7 | TRBV7-8
CASSEGTGGYEQYF | TRBD1 | TRBJ2-7 | TRBV6-5
CASSQGPSSDTQYF | - | TRBJ2-3 | TRBV19
CASSPAQSTGELFF | - | TRBJ2-2 | TRBV28
CASSQAPGNYGYTF | - | TRBJ1-2 | TRBV4-1
CASSPFGSNQPQHF | - | TRBJ1-5 | TRBV18
CASSYLTRNEQFF | - | TRBJ2-1 | TRBV6-6
CASSSPLGGTDTQYF | TRBD2 | TRBJ2-3 | TRBV28
CASSLEQGLNQPQHF | TRBD1 | TRBJ1-5 | TRBV11-2
CASSYRDGTGELFF | - | TRBJ2-2 | TRBV6-5
CASDEGVNQPQHF | - | TRBJ1-5 | TRBV28
CASSFPGRQHF | - | TRBJ1-5 | TRBV28
CASSQPGTSDYTDTQYF | TRBD2 | TRBJ2-3 | TRBV7-2
CASSSPNNYEQYF | - | TRBJ2-7 | TRBV28
CAWSVGRMNTEAFF | - | TRBJ1-1 | TRBV30
CASSQGGQINEKLFF | TRBD1 | TRBJ1-4 | TRBV28
CASSVSAGDFPGELFF | TRBD2 | TRBJ2-2 | TRBV9
CASSLGRLAGAKGTGELFF | TRBD2 | TRBJ2-2 | TRBV5-1
CASSDSTVTEAFF | - | TRBJ1-1 | TRBV19
CASSLWGDTQYF | - | TRBJ2-3 | TRBV28
CASSKRSATGETQYF | - | TRBJ2-5 | TRBV2